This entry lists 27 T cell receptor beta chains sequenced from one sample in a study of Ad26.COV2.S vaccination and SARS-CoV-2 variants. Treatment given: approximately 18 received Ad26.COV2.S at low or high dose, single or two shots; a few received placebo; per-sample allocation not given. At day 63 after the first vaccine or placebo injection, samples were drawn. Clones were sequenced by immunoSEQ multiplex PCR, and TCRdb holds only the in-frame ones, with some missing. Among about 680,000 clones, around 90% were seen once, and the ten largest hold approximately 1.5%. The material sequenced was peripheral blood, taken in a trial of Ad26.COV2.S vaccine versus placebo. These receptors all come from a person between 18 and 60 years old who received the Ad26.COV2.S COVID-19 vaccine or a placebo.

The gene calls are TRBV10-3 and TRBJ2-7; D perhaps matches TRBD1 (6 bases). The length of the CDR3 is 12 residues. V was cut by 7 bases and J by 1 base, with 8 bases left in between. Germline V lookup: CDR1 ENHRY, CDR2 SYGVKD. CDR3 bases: TGTGCCATCATGGACAGTTCCTACGAGCAGTACTTC. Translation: CAIMDSSYEQYF.

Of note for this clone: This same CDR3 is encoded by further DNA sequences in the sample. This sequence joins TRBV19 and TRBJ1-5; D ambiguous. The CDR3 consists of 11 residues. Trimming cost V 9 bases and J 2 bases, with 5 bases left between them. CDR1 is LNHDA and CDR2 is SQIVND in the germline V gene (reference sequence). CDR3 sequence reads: CASGGNQPQHF. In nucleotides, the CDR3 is TGTGCCAGCGGAGGCAATCAGCCCCAGCATTTT.

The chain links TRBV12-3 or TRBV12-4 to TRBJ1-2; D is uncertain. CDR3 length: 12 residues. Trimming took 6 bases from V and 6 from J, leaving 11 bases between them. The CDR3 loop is CASSRYGDGYTF. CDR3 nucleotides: TGTGCCAGCAGCCGGTATGGAGATGGCTACACCTTC.

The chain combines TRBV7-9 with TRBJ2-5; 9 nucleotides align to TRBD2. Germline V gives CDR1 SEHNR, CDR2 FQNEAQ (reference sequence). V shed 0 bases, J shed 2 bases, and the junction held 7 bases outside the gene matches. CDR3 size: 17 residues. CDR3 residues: CASSLASSSGEQETQYF. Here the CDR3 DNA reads TGTGCCAGCAGCTTAGCGTCGTCTAGCGGGGAACAAGAGACCCAGTACTTC.

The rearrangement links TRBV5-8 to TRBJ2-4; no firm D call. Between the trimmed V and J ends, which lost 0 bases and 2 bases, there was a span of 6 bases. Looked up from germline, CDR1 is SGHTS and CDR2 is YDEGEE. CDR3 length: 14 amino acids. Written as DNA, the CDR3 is TGTGCCAGCAGCTTGGAGGGAACCAAAAACATTCAGTACTTC. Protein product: CASSLEGTKNIQYF.

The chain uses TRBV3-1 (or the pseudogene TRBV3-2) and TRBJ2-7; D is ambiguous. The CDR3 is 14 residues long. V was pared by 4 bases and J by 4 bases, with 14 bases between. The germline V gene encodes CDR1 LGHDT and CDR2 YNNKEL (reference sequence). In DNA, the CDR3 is TGTGCCAGCAGCCCCGGCCAAGGGTGGTACGAGCAGTACTTC. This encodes CASSPGQGWYEQYF.

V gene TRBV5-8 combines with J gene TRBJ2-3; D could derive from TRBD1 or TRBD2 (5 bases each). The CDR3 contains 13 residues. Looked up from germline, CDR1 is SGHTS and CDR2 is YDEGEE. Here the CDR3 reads CAPPVRGGDTQYF. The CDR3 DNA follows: TGTGCTCCCCCGGTACGGGGCGGGGATACGCAGTATTTT.

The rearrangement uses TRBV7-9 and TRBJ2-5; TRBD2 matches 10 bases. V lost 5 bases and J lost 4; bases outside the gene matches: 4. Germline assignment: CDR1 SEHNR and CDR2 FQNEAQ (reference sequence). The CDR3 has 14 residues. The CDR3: CASSPSGRRETQYF. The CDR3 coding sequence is TGTGCCAGCAGCCCTAGCGGGAGACGAGAGACCCAGTACTTC.

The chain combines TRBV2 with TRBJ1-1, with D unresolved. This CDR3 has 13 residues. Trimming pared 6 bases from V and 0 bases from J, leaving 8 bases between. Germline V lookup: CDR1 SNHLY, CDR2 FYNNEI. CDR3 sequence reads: CASRTGMNTEAFF. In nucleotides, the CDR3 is TGTGCCAGCAGGACGGGAATGAACACTGAAGCTTTCTTT.

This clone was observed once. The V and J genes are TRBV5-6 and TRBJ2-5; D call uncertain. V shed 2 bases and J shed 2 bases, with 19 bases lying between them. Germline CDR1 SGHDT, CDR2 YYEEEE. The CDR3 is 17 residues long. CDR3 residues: CASSFTPRQVGQETQYF. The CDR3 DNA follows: TGTGCCAGCAGCTTTACCCCCCGACAAGTAGGACAAGAGACCCAGTACTTC.

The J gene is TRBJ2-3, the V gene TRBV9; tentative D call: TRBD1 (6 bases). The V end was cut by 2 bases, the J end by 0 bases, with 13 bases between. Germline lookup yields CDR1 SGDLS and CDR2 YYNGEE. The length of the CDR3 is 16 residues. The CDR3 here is CASSVFRDISTDTQYF. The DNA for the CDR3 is TGTGCCAGCAGCGTCTTCCGGGACATAAGCACAGATACGCAGTATTTT. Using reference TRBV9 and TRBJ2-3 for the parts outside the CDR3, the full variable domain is DSGVTQTPKHLITATGQRVTLRCSPRSGDLSVYWYQQSLDQGLQFLIQYYNGEERAKGNILERFSAQQFPDLHSELNLSSLELGDSALYFCASSVFRDISTDTQYFGPGTRLTVL.

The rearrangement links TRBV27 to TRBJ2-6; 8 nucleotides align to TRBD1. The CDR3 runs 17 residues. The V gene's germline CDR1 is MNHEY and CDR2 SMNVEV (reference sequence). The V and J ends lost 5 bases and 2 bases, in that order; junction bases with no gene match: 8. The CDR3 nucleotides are TGTGCCAGCAGTCCTCGGACAGGGAAGACTGGGGCCAACGTCCTGACTTTC. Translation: CASSPRTGKTGANVLTF.

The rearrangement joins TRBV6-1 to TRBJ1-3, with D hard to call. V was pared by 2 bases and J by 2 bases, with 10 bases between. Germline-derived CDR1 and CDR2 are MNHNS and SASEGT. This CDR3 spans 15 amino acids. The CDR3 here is CASSEPRSTGNTIYF. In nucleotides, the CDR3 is TGTGCCAGCAGTGAACCGCGATCAACTGGAAACACCATATATTTT.

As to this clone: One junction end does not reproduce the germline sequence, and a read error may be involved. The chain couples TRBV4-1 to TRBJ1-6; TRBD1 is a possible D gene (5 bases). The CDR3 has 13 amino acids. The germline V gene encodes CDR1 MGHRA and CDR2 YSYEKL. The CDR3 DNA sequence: TGCGCCAGCAGCCAAGATCTCGGGCAGGGCCTGACATTT. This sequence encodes CASSQDLGQGLTF.

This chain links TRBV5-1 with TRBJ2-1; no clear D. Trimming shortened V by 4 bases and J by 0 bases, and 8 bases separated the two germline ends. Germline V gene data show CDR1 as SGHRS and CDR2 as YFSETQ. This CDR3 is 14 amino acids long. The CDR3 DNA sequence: TGCGCCAGCAGCCCATCTAGCTCCTACAATGAGCAGTTCTTC. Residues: CASSPSSSYNEQFF. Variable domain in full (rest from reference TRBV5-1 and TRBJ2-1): KAGVTQTPRYLIKTRGQQVTLSCSPISGHRSVSWYQQTPGQGLQFLFEYFSETQRNKGNFPGRFSGRQFSNSRSEMNVSTLELGDSALYLCASSPSSSYNEQFFGPGTRLTVL.

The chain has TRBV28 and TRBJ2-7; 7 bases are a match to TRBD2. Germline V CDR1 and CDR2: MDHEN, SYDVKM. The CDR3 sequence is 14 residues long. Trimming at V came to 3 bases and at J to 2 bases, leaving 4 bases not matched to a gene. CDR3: CASSFGGYTYEQYF. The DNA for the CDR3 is TGTGCCAGCAGTTTCGGGGGGTATACCTACGAGCAGTACTTC.

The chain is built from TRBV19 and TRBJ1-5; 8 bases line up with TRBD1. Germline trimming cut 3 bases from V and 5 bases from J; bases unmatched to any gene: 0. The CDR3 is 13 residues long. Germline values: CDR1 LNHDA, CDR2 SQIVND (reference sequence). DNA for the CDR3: TGTGCCAGTAGTATGACAGGGGATCAGCCCCAGCATTTT. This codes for CASSMTGDQPQHF.

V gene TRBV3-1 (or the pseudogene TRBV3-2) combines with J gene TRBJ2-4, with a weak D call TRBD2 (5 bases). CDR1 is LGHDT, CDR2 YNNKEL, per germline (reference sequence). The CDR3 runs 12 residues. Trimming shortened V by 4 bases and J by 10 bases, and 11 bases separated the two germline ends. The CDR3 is CASSPGSGIQYF. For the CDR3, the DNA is TGTGCCAGCAGCCCCGGGTCGGGGATTCAGTACTTC.

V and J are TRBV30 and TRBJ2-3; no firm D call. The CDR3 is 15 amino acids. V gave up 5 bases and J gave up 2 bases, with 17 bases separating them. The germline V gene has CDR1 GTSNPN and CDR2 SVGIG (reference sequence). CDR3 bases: TGTGCCTGGGCCCGATGGGTCGGCGCCACAGATACGCAGTATTTT. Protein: CAWARWVGATDTQYF.

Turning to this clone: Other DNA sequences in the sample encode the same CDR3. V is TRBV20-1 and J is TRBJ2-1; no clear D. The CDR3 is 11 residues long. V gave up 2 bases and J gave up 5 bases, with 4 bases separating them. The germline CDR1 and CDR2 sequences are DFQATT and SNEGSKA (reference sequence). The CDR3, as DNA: TGCAGTGCTAGAACCAACAATGAGCAGTTCTTC. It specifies CSARTNNEQFF.

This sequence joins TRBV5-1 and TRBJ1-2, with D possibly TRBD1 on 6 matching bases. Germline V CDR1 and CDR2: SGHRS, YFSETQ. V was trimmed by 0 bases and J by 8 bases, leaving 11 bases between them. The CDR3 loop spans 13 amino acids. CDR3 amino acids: CASSLEGQPGYTF. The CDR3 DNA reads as TGCGCCAGCAGCTTGGAGGGACAACCCGGCTACACCTTC.

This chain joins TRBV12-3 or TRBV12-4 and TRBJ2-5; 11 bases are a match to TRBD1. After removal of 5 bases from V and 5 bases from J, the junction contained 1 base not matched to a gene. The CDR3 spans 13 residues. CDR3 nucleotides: TGTGCCAGCAGTGGGACAGGGGGGGAGACCCAGTACTTC. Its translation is CASSGTGGETQYF.

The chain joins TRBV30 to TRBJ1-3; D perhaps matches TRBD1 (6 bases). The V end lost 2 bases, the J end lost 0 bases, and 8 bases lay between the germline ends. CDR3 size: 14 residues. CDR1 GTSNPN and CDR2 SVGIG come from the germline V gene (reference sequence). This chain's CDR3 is CAWSYRVSGNTIYF. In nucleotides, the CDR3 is TGTGCCTGGAGTTACAGGGTCTCTGGAAACACCATATATTTT.

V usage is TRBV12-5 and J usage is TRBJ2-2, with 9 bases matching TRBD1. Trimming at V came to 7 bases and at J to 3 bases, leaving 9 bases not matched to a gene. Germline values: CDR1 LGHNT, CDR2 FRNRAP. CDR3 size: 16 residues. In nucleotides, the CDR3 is TGTGCTAGTGCCCCGGGACAGGGAGTCGACACCGGGGAGCTGTTTTTT. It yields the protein CASAPGQGVDTGELFF.

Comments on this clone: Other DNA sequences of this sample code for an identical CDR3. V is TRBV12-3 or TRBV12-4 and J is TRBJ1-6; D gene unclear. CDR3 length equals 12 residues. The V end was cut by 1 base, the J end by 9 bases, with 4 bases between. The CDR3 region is CASSLGGSPLHF. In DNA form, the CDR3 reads TGTGCCAGCAGTTTAGGGGGTTCACCCCTCCACTTT.

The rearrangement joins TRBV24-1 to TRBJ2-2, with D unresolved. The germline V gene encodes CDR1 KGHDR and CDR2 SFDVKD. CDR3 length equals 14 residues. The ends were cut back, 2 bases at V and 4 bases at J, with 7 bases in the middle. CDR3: CATSDSWSTGELFF. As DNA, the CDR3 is TGTGCCACCAGTGATTCTTGGAGCACCGGGGAGCTGTTTTTT.

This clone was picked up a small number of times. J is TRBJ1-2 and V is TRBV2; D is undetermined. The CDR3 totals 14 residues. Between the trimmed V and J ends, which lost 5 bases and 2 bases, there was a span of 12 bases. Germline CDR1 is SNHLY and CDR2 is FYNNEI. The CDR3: CASSRRPQNYGYTF. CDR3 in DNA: TGTGCCAGCAGTCGGCGACCCCAGAACTATGGCTACACCTTC.